This T cell receptor beta chain was recorded in a study of blood T cell repertoires in COVID-19. Across the study: COVID-19 samples collected from the United States, Italy and Spain covered acute and convalescent phases. The analysed material was cDNA or gDNA that came from T cells, B-cell-depleted T cells, or PBMCs.

As handled by the study authors: Amplification of reference gene primers provided the estimated nucleated cell counts. Sequencing used immunoSEQ multiplex PCR; TCRdb keeps in-frame clones, though not all of them. D and trimming come from the DNA, and the V and J calls and clone size come from that table. The sample yields some 120,000 clones, roughly 80% seen once. This CDR3 is 21 amino acids long. Germline CDR1 reads MNHNY; CDR2 reads SVGAGI (reference sequence). Trimming removed 5 bases from V and 2 bases from J; junction bases left unmatched: 19. This clonotype was obtained from a human donor in a cohort sampled during active COVID-19. Sequencing input: peripheral blood. The chain carries TRBV6-6 and TRBJ2-3, with 13 bases aligning to TRBD2. This CDR3 reads CASSPNPAGPGTSGITDTQYF. The CDR3 nucleotides read TGTGCCAGCAGTCCAAACCCAGCAGGCCCTGGGACTAGCGGGATCACAGATACGCAGTATTTT.